Listed here are 21 T cell receptor beta chains from one sample, sequenced in a study of blood T cell repertoires in COVID-19. TCRdb keeps only in-frame clones here, not all; method: immunoSEQ multiplex PCR. Among 60,000 to 80,000 clones, 80% to 85% were seen once, and the ten largest hold about 10%. The sample consisted of peripheral blood. Receptors originate from a man aged 50 to 59 with active COVID-19.

This clone is a singleton in its sample. The rearrangement links TRBV19 to TRBJ2-4, with 7 bases fitting TRBD1. This CDR3 region has 11 residues. Looked up from germline, CDR1 is LNHDA and CDR2 is SQIVND (reference sequence). J gave up 13 bases and V 4 bases, and 4 bases lay outside the gene matches. The CDR3 nucleotides are TGTGCCAGTAGTACTGGGACAGTCCAGTACTTC. Residues: CASSTGTVQYF.

V is TRBV5-1 and J is TRBJ2-3; TRBD2 matches at 7 bases. This CDR3 comprises 15 residues. The germline V gene has CDR1 SGHRS and CDR2 YFSETQ. V lost 6 bases to trimming and J lost 2 bases; unmatched junction nucleotides: 9. In nucleotides, the CDR3 is TGCGCCAGCACTCCTACGGGACTATTCACAGATACGCAGTATTTT. This encodes CASTPTGLFTDTQYF.

This clone occurred a few times. The J gene is TRBJ1-6, the V gene TRBV12-5, with 8 bases matching TRBD1. The CDR3 totals 14 residues. V was clipped by 7 bases and J by 7 bases; unmatched bases: 6. Germline V CDR1 and CDR2: LGHNT, FRNRAP. The CDR3 DNA reads as TGTGCTAGTGCCCCACAGGGGGGAAATTCACCCCTCCACTTT. It yields the protein CASAPQGGNSPLHF. The variable domain in full, completed from reference TRBV12-5 and TRBJ1-6, reads DARVTQTPRHKVTEMGQEVTMRCQPILGHNTVFWYRQTMMQGLELLAYFRNRAPLDDSGMPKDRFSAEMPDATLATLKIQPSEPRDSAVYFCASAPQGGNSPLHFGNGTRLTVT.

The rearrangement links TRBV4-1 to TRBJ2-6, with D perhaps TRBD1 (6 bases). Germline assignment: CDR1 MGHRA and CDR2 YSYEKL. The CDR3 runs to 17 residues. Deletions cut 4 bases from V and 4 bases from J, with 17 bases between. The CDR3 loop is CASSPHGGGAGANVLTF. CDR3 in DNA: TGCGCCAGCAGCCCACATGGTGGGGGCGCAGGGGCCAACGTCCTGACTTTC.

The rearrangement joins TRBV5-1 to TRBJ2-3, with TRBD1 matching over 7 bases. CDR3 length: 15 amino acids. V dropped 0 bases and J dropped 3; count of bases not matched to a gene: 4. Germline V gene data show CDR1 as SGHRS and CDR2 as YFSETQ. CDR3 residues: CASSLAQGMTDTQYF. The CDR3 DNA reads TGCGCCAGCAGCTTGGCACAGGGGATGACAGATACGCAGTATTTT.

V usage is TRBV6-2 or TRBV6-3 and J usage is TRBJ1-1, with D hard to call. The CDR3 consists of 13 residues. Germline V gene lookup returns CDR1 MNHEY and CDR2 SVGEGT. Trimming pared 6 bases from V and 10 bases from J, leaving 18 bases between. In nucleotides, the CDR3 is TGTGCCAGCAGCCGTTCAGGTACTGGAGGAGCTTTCTTT. Translation: CASSRSGTGGAFF.

Only one count was recorded for this clone. The V gene is TRBV19, the J gene TRBJ2-7; the match to TRBD1 covers 9 bases. J lost 3 bases, V lost 6 bases, and 3 bases had no gene match. The CDR3 runs 13 residues. Germline V lookup: CDR1 LNHDA, CDR2 SQIVND (reference sequence). This CDR3 is CASSRTGDYEQYF. The CDR3 nucleotides read TGTGCCAGTAGCCGGACAGGGGACTACGAGCAGTACTTC.

The chain carries TRBV25-1 and TRBJ2-3, with 11 bases identical to TRBD1. J was trimmed by 7 bases and V by 4 bases; bases with no gene match: 4. Germline V lookup: CDR1 MGHDK, CDR2 SYGVNS. There are 14 residues in the CDR3. CDR3 nucleotide sequence: TGTGCCAGCAGTGGGACAGGGGGCCCAAATACGCAGTATTTT. Amino acids: CASSGTGGPNTQYF.

Only one count was recorded for this clone. This rearrangement joins TRBV6-5 to TRBJ2-1, with 8 bases lining up with TRBD2. The V segment lost 6 bases and the J segment 5 bases; nucleotides outside the gene matches: 9. Germline V CDR1 and CDR2: MNHEY, SVGAGI. This CDR3 is 15 amino acids long. The CDR3 region has the DNA TGTGCCAGCAGCTCTGCGGGGGGAGCTAACAATGAGCAGTTCTTC. It is translated as CASSSAGGANNEQFF.

The genes are TRBV11-2 and TRBJ2-1, with TRBD2 matching over 8 bases. The CDR3 is made up of 15 amino acids. V dropped 5 bases and J dropped 0; count of bases not matched to a gene: 3. CDR1 is SGHAT, CDR2 FQNNGV, per germline. The CDR3 spells CASSLTSGSYNEQFF. CDR3 nucleotides: TGTGCCAGCAGCCTTACTAGCGGCTCCTACAATGAGCAGTTCTTC. Supplemented by reference TRBV11-2 and TRBJ2-1, the full variable domain reads EAGVAQSPRYKIIEKRQSVAFWCNPISGHATLYWYQQILGQGPKLLIQFQNNGVVDDSQLPKDRFSAERLKGVDSTLKIQPAKLEDSAVYLCASSLTSGSYNEQFFGPGTRLTVL.

The chain joins TRBV5-1 to TRBJ2-1, with D possibly matching TRBD1 (6 bases). The CDR3 loop spans 14 amino acids. The V and J ends lost 5 bases and 6 bases respectively, with 15 bases between them. Germline V lookup: CDR1 SGHRS, CDR2 YFSETQ. The CDR3, as DNA: TGCGCCAGCAGAGGGACAACAGGCAGCAATGAGCAGTTCTTC. Its protein product is CASRGTTGSNEQFF.

This chain links TRBV7-8 with TRBJ1-1, with a tentative D call TRBD1 (5 bases). This CDR3 is 15 amino acids long. V was trimmed by 2 bases and J by 0 bases, leaving 10 bases between them. Germline V CDR1 and CDR2: SGHVS, FQNEAQ. The CDR3 spells CASSLPGYLNTEAFF. In DNA, the CDR3 is TGTGCCAGCAGCTTACCAGGGTACTTGAACACTGAAGCTTTCTTT.

J is TRBJ2-1 and V is TRBV6-5; TRBD1 matches at 7 bases. CDR3 size: 13 residues. Germline V gives CDR1 MNHEY, CDR2 SVGAGI. Germline trimming cut 6 bases from V and 7 bases from J; bases unmatched to any gene: 6. The CDR3 region is CASRNQGVNEQFF. The CDR3 coding sequence is TGTGCCAGCAGAAACCAGGGGGTGAATGAGCAGTTCTTC.

This chain joins TRBV7-9 and TRBJ2-3, with D tentatively TRBD2 (6 bases). Trimming removed 6 bases at V and 4 bases at J, with 20 bases between. The CDR3 is 16 amino acids. Looked up from germline, CDR1 is SEHNR and CDR2 is FQNEAQ (reference sequence). CDR3 protein: CASSSWGGGEADTQYF. CDR3 nucleotide sequence: TGTGCCAGCAGTTCTTGGGGAGGAGGGGAAGCAGATACGCAGTATTTT. Supplemented by reference TRBV7-9 and TRBJ2-3, the full variable domain reads DTGVSQNPRHKITKRGQNVTFRCDPISEHNRLYWYRQTLGQGPEFLTYFQNEAQLEKSRLLSDRFSAERPKGSFSTLEIQRTEQGDSAMYLCASSSWGGGEADTQYFGPGTRLTVL.

V and J are TRBV12-3 or TRBV12-4 and TRBJ1-3; no clear D. V was cut by 9 bases and J by 9 bases, with 12 bases left in between. The CDR3 contains 11 residues. The CDR3 protein is CARGLGGTIYF. In DNA form, the CDR3 reads TGTGCCAGAGGCCTGGGAGGCACCATATATTTT.

This sequence joins TRBV19 and TRBJ2-4, with TRBD2 matching 12 bases. CDR1 LNHDA and CDR2 SQIVND come from the germline V gene (reference sequence). The ends lost 11 bases at V and 0 bases at J; junction bases unmatched: 5. CDR3 length: 15 residues. The CDR3 protein is CASSGGAGAKNIQYF. CDR3 coding DNA: TGTGCCTCTAGCGGGGGGGCTGGAGCCAAAAACATTCAGTACTTC.

This chain uses TRBV15 with TRBJ2-2; weak D call: TRBD2 (5 bases). The CDR3 sequence is 15 residues long. The V and J ends lost 5 bases and 6 bases respectively, with 16 bases between them. The germline V gene encodes CDR1 LNHNV and CDR2 YYDKDF (reference sequence). In DNA form, the CDR3 reads TGTGCCACCAGCGCCCGGGATCCCCGGGCCGGGGAGCTGTTTTTT. It yields the protein CATSARDPRAGELFF.

The chain recombines TRBV18 with TRBJ2-3; D not certain. This CDR3 is 12 amino acids long. The V gene's germline CDR1 is KGHSH and CDR2 LQKENI. Trimming cost V 2 bases and J 4 bases, with 4 bases left between them. In DNA form, the CDR3 reads TGTGCCAGCTCACCAGGGCCAGATACGCAGTATTTT. It translates to CASSPGPDTQYF.

This chain connects TRBV5-1 to TRBJ2-6; 7 bases are shared with TRBD1. The V gene's germline CDR1 is SGHRS and CDR2 YFSETQ. This CDR3 contains 14 residues. The trim removed 7 bases at V and 2 bases at J, leaving 3 bases unmatched. CDR3 region: CASLDRTGANVLTF. CDR3 DNA: TGCGCCAGCCTGGACAGGACTGGGGCCAACGTCCTGACTTTC.

The chain recombines TRBV13 with TRBJ2-1; 11 bases map to TRBD1. Germline-derived CDR1 and CDR2 are PRHDT and FYEKMQ (reference sequence). J was trimmed by 2 bases and V by 1 base; bases with no gene match: 10. There are 19 residues in the CDR3. The CDR3, as DNA: TGTGCCAGCAGCTTAGATGGGACAGGGGGACTAGCCACCTACAATGAGCAGTTCTTC. Protein product: CASSLDGTGGLATYNEQFF.

The chain couples TRBV7-2 to TRBJ2-2; 14 positions match TRBD2. The germline V gene encodes CDR1 SGHTA and CDR2 FQGNSA. Trimming took 5 bases from V and 7 from J; bases not matched to a gene: 12. The CDR3 is 18 amino acids. The CDR3 region has the DNA TGTGCCAGCAGCCCCCGGGGAGGACTAGCGGGGGGTATCGGGGAGCTGTTTTTT. This gives the protein CASSPRGGLAGGIGELFF.